The 10 T cell receptor beta chains presented below share a single source sample, sequenced in a study of blood T cells in healthy people across ages. Together with a sample-barcoded 5' primer, a J-beta primer mix was included in a second PCR lasting roughly 6 to 12 cycles. TCRdb itself ran the 5' RACE reads through MiXCR, one entry per CDR3 protein. The sample shows roughly 1,500,000 distinct CDR3 sequences, about 35% of them seen only once. The specimen was blood. Receptors originate from a woman in her twenties or thirties in good health.

This clonotype appeared a few times. This CDR3 reads CSARVISRDHTDTQYF. CDR3 DNA: TGCAGTGCTAGAGTGATATCCAGGGACCACACAGATACGCAGTATTTT. The V and J genes are TRBV20-1 and TRBJ2-3; perhaps D is TRBD1 or TRBD2 (5 bases each). The CDR3 spans 16 residues. CDR1 DFQATT and CDR2 SNEGSKA come from the germline V gene (reference sequence). V was trimmed by 1 base and J by 2 bases, leaving 16 bases between them.

This clonotype appeared a single time. The genes are TRBV5-1 and TRBJ1-2; TRBD1 matches at 7 bases. Per the germline V gene, CDR1 is SGHRS and CDR2 is YFSETQ. Trimming removed 4 bases from V and 2 bases from J; junction bases left unmatched: 8. The CDR3 is 15 residues long. CDR3 in DNA: TGCGCCAGCAGCCCATCCTCGGGACAGAACTATGGCTACACCTTC. This translates into CASSPSSGQNYGYTF.

This clonotype was observed a few times. The chain is built from TRBV25-1 and TRBJ2-3; D unclear. The germline V and J ends were trimmed by 4 bases and 4 bases, with 9 bases remaining between them. The CDR3 has 13 amino acids. Germline CDR1 MGHDK, CDR2 SYGVNS. The CDR3 DNA sequence: TGTGCCAGCAGTGTATTGGACCCAGATACGCAGTATTTT. Protein sequence: CASSVLDPDTQYF.

This clonotype came up a few times. The V gene is TRBV6-1, the J gene TRBJ2-7; 7 nucleotides line up with TRBD1. V dropped 7 bases and J dropped 5; count of bases not matched to a gene: 14. This CDR3 spans 15 amino acids. CDR1 is MNHNS, CDR2 SASEGT, per germline. CDR3 region: CASIGPGQSINEQYF. The CDR3 DNA reads TGTGCCAGCATCGGTCCGGGACAGTCAATCAACGAGCAGTACTTC.

This clonotype came up many times. The chain couples TRBV7-9 to TRBJ1-1; D remains unclear. CDR1 and CDR2 (germline): SEHNR, FQNEAQ (reference sequence). The CDR3 has 9 residues. For the CDR3, the DNA is TGTGCAGCGGGCTCTGAAGCTTTCTTT. As protein: CAAGSEAFF.

Comments on this clonotype: At one end, the junction sequence differs from germline, possibly due to a read error. V is TRBV4-1 and J is TRBJ2-6; D might be TRBD1 or TRBD2, each matching 5 bases. The germline CDR1 and CDR2 sequences are MGHRA and YSYEKL. The CDR3 runs to 15 residues. CDR3 loop: CASSQGGSGTNVRTF. The CDR3 coding sequence is TGCGCCAGCAGCCAAGGCGGATCTGGGACCAACGTCCGGACTTTC.

The rearrangement uses TRBV7-2 and TRBJ2-7; no firm D call. The CDR3 length is 14 residues. V lost 5 bases and J lost 1, with 12 bases in between. The V gene's germline CDR1 is SGHTA and CDR2 FQGNSA. The CDR3 bases are TGTGCCAGCAGCCCGAGTATTGGGTCCTACGAGCAGTACTTC. Protein product: CASSPSIGSYEQYF.

The chain links TRBV20-1 to TRBJ2-7, with 9 bases lining up with TRBD2. This CDR3 is built from 14 residues. The germline CDR1 and CDR2 sequences are DFQATT and SNEGSKA (reference sequence). V dropped 5 bases and J dropped 4; count of bases not matched to a gene: 9. CDR3: CSAPREGVFYEQYF. Written as DNA, the CDR3 is TGCAGTGCTCCGCGGGAGGGGGTTTTTTACGAGCAGTACTTC.

This clonotype was counted a single time. This rearrangement joins TRBV5-1 to TRBJ2-5; D remains unclear. CDR1 is SGHRS and CDR2 is YFSETQ in the germline V gene. The V end lost 0 bases, the J end lost 4 bases, and 7 bases lay between the germline ends. The CDR3 has 13 amino acids. CDR3 residues: CASSLDGSETQYF. The CDR3 nucleotides are TGCGCCAGCAGCTTGGATGGGTCAGAGACCCAGTACTTC.

A remark on this clonotype: One end of the junction does not line up with germline, which may come from a read error. This chain joins TRBV12-3 or TRBV12-4 and TRBJ2-1, with D possibly matching TRBD2 (5 bases). The CDR3 spans 11 residues. The CDR3 DNA sequence: TGTACCAGCAGTCCCGGAGGTGAGCAGTTCTTC. As protein: CTSSPGGEQFF.